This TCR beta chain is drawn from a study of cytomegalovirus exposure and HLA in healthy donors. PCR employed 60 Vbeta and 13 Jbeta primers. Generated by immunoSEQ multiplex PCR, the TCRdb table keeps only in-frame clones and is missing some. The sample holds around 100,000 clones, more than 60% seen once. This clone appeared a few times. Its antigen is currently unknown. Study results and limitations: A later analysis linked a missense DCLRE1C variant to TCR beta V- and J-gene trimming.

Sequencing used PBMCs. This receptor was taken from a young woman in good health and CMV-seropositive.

The CDR3 DNA reads as TGTGCCAGCAGTGACACCGGACAAAACACCGGGGAGCTGTTTTTT. Translation gives CASSDTGQNTGELFF. The chain combines TRBV6-4 with TRBJ2-2; perhaps TRBD1 as D (5 bases). CDR3 size: 15 residues. Germline V gives CDR1 MRHNA, CDR2 SNTAGT. V was cut by 2 bases and J by 2 bases, with 9 bases left in between.